The 13 T cell receptor beta chains listed next were all sequenced from one sample in a study of blood T cell repertoires in COVID-19. Profiling relied on immunoSEQ multiplex PCR, and the TCRdb table lists in-frame clones only, not all of them. There are 400,000 to 500,000 clones in the sample; around nine tenths occur only once, and approximately 1.5% lies in the top ten. Material: PBMCs or T cells enriched from blood (not recorded which). The receptors derive from a woman under 30 who had been exposed to COVID-19.

The V gene is TRBV28, the J gene TRBJ1-4; D might be TRBD1 (5 bases). Looked up from germline, CDR1 is MDHEN and CDR2 is SYDVKM. V lost 3 bases to trimming and J lost 14 bases, with 10 bases between them. The CDR3 loop spans 11 amino acids. CDR3 coding DNA: TGTGCCAGCAGTTTGGGGCGGCGGCTGTTTTTT. Protein: CASSLGRRLFF.

CDR3 loop: CAWTPDSYNSPLHF. Here the CDR3 DNA reads TGTGCCTGGACACCTGACAGCTATAATTCACCCCTCCACTTT. The chain links TRBV30 to TRBJ1-6; a weak D match, TRBD1 (5 bases). The germline V and J ends were trimmed by 4 bases and 3 bases, with 10 bases remaining between them. Germline-derived CDR1 and CDR2 are GTSNPN and SVGIG (reference sequence). The CDR3 has 14 residues.

About this clone itself: Mismatch with germline at one junction end may stem from a read error. V usage is TRBV20-1 and J usage is TRBJ2-7; possible D gene TRBD2, 5 bases. This CDR3 spans 10 amino acids. CDR1 is DFQATT, CDR2 SNEGSKA, per germline (reference sequence). CDR3 sequence: CSARGGSLNF. In DNA, the CDR3 is TGCAGTGCTAGAGGAGGGAGTCTGAACTTC.

The chain uses TRBV5-4 and TRBJ2-3; no clear D gene. The CDR3 covers 14 residues. Germline CDR1 SGHNT, CDR2 YYREEE (reference sequence). Trimming stripped 0 bases from V and 2 bases from J, with 7 bases between. The CDR3 coding sequence is TGTGCCAGCAGCTTGGACTACCACACAGATACGCAGTATTTT. Encoded protein: CASSLDYHTDTQYF.

The rearrangement uses TRBV7-3 and TRBJ1-1, with TRBD1 matching 7 bases. This CDR3 region has 18 residues. V was pared by 1 base and J by 3 bases, with 14 bases of the junction left unmatched. In germline, CDR1 is SGHTA, CDR2 FQGTGA. The CDR3 region is CASSLNPHREGADTEAFF. The CDR3 nucleotides are TGTGCCAGCAGCTTAAACCCCCATCGGGAGGGGGCGGACACTGAAGCTTTCTTT.

This clone has just a few counts. The genes are TRBV30 and TRBJ1-3, with D perhaps matching TRBD1 (5 bases). Trimming took 5 bases from V and 0 from J, leaving 11 bases between them. This CDR3 contains 14 residues. Germline CDR1 GTSNPN, CDR2 SVGIG (reference sequence). Here the CDR3 reads CAWYQTVSGNTIYF. CDR3 DNA sequence: TGTGCCTGGTACCAGACAGTCTCTGGAAACACCATATATTTT.

The gene calls are TRBV2 and TRBJ2-7; TRBD1 matches 9 bases. V was clipped by 0 bases and J by 3 bases; unmatched bases: 9. Germline lookup yields CDR1 SNHLY and CDR2 FYNNEI. CDR3 length equals 17 residues. CDR3 sequence reads: CASSEARTGERDYEQYF. The CDR3 DNA sequence: TGTGCCAGCAGTGAAGCGCGGACAGGGGAGCGGGACTACGAGCAGTACTTC.

CDR3 sequence reads: CASSPTPGTGYGYTF. The CDR3 region has the DNA TGTGCCAGCAGCCCTACCCCCGGGACAGGCTATGGCTACACCTTC. The J gene is TRBJ1-2, the V gene TRBV9; 8 bases are shared with TRBD1. The CDR3 runs 15 residues. Germline V gene data show CDR1 as SGDLS and CDR2 as YYNGEE. V was clipped by 4 bases and J by 4 bases; unmatched bases: 9.

The chain employs TRBV19 and TRBJ2-7, with TRBD2 matching over 11 bases. J lost 1 base, V lost 3 bases, and 5 bases had no gene match. Germline loops: CDR1 LNHDA, CDR2 SQIVND (reference sequence). The CDR3 extends over 16 amino acids. The CDR3: CASSMGLAGGSYEQYF. CDR3 bases: TGTGCCAGTAGTATGGGTCTAGCGGGGGGTTCCTACGAGCAGTACTTC.

This chain uses TRBV15 with TRBJ2-1; D unresolved. V was trimmed by 3 bases and J by 6 bases, leaving 15 bases between them. Germline V gene data show CDR1 as LNHNV and CDR2 as YYDKDF (reference sequence). The CDR3 runs 15 residues. CDR3 bases: TGTGCCACCAGCAGCCAAGTCGTTCCAGGCAATGAGCAGTTCTTC. Translation gives CATSSQVVPGNEQFF. Filled out from reference TRBV15 and TRBJ2-1, the complete variable domain reads DAMVIQNPRYQVTQFGKPVTLSCSQTLNHNVMYWYQQKSSQAPKLLFHYYDKDFNNEADTPDNFQSRRPNTSFCFLDIRSPGLGDTAMYLCATSSQVVPGNEQFFGPGTRLTVL.

The chain is built from TRBV12-3 or TRBV12-4 and TRBJ2-1, with a possible D match to TRBD2 (6 bases). V lost 8 bases, J lost 7 bases, and 15 bases lay in between. The CDR3 runs to 13 residues. The CDR3 loop reads CASGSGALNEQFF. CDR3 bases: TGTGCCAGCGGTAGCGGAGCCTTGAATGAGCAGTTCTTC.

This CDR3 is CASSQTQQGSAYEQYF. The CDR3 nucleotides are TGCGCCAGCAGCCAAACCCAACAGGGCTCTGCCTACGAGCAGTACTTC. V usage is TRBV4-1 and J usage is TRBJ2-7, with TRBD1 as a possible D gene (6 bases). Per germline, CDR1 MGHRA and CDR2 YSYEKL. The CDR3 spans 16 residues. Trimming took 2 bases from V and 2 from J, leaving 16 bases between them.

This clone was seen only once. The rearrangement joins TRBV27 to TRBJ1-1, with 7 nucleotides matching TRBD1. Germline assignment: CDR1 MNHEY and CDR2 SMNVEV (reference sequence). The CDR3 is made up of 15 amino acids. V lost 5 bases and J lost 1; bases outside the gene matches: 7. The CDR3 protein is CASSAGRGANTEAFF. CDR3 nucleotides: TGTGCCAGCAGTGCGGGCAGGGGGGCGAACACTGAAGCTTTCTTT.